The present T cell receptor beta chain was sequenced within a study of chemoradiotherapy in HPV16-positive cancers. Study at large: Candidate HPV-specific T-cell clones and common TCR motifs came from functional assays in a couple of HPV16-positive patients.

Germline V lookup: CDR1 LNHDA, CDR2 SQIVND (reference sequence). Trimming took off 1 base at V and 6 bases at J, with 7 bases between the two ends. This CDR3 has 13 residues. Data came from immunoSEQ multiplex PCR; TCRdb stores just in-frame clones and leaves some out. The sample records around 29,000 clones, approximately 93% being singletons. The chain is built from TRBV19 and TRBJ1-5, with no clear D. Sample: blood, taken from a patient who underwent chemoradiotherapy. The sequence was collected from a human donor with HPV-associated anogenital cancer. In DNA form, the CDR3 reads TGTGCCAGTAGTATAGCAGGTTTTCAGCCCCAGCATTTT. Encoded protein: CASSIAGFQPQHF.